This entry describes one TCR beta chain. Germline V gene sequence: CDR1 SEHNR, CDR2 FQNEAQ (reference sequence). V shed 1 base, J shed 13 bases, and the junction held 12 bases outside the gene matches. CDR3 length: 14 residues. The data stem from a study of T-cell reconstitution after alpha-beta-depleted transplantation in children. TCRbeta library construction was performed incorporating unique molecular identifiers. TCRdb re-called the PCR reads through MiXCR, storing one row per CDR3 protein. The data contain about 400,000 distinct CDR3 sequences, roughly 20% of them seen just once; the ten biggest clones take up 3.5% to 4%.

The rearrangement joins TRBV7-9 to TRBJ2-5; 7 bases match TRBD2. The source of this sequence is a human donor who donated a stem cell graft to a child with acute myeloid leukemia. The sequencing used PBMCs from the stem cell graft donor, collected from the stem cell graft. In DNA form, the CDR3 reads TGTGCCAGCAGCTTAGAAGGGAGGGGACTCCATCCGTACTTC. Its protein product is CASSLEGRGLHPYF.